The 10 T cell receptor beta chains below all came from one sample that was sequenced in a study of cytomegalovirus exposure and HLA in healthy donors. Vbeta (60) and Jbeta (13) primers were used in the PCR. This table comes from immunoSEQ multiplex PCR, and its TCRdb copy is limited to in-frame clones, with some not included. The table counts fewer than 60,000 clones; 9.5% to 15% lies in the top ten. Sequenced sample: PBMCs. The receptor source for this set is a woman aged 25 to 39 in good health and CMV-seropositive.

This chain connects TRBV6-1 to TRBJ2-7, with no clear D. The CDR3 totals 11 residues. The germline CDR1 and CDR2 sequences are MNHNS and SASEGT. V was cut by 0 bases and J by 7 bases, with 4 bases left in between. Written as DNA, the CDR3 is TGTGCCAGCAGTGAAGCTGAGGAGCAGTACTTC. It yields the protein CASSEAEEQYF.

This chain uses TRBV7-9 with TRBJ2-7; D call uncertain. Germline lookup yields CDR1 SEHNR and CDR2 FQNEAQ (reference sequence). The CDR3 is made up of 12 amino acids. V lost 5 bases and J lost 5, with 10 bases in between. The CDR3, as DNA: TGTGCCAGCAGCCCCCGCAGGAACGAGCAGTACTTC. This encodes CASSPRRNEQYF.

The chain carries TRBV6-1 and TRBJ1-1; D unresolved. Germline V gene sequence: CDR1 MNHNS, CDR2 SASEGT. Trimming removed 4 bases at V and 0 bases at J, with 9 bases between. CDR3 length: 14 amino acids. The CDR3 bases are TGTGCCAGCAGTGGTCCGTCTTTGAACACTGAAGCTTTCTTT. It yields the protein CASSGPSLNTEAFF.

The DNA for the CDR3 is TGTGCCAGCAGCTTAAGGGCAGGGAATCAGCCCCAGCATTTT. This codes for CASSLRAGNQPQHF. V gene TRBV7-2 combines with J gene TRBJ1-5, with TRBD1 as a possible D gene (5 bases). CDR3 length: 14 amino acids. Trimming stripped 2 bases from V and 4 bases from J, with 9 bases between. CDR1 and CDR2 from the germline V gene are SGHTA and FQGNSA.

The CDR3 region has the DNA TGTGCCAGCAGCTTGACAGGGGGAGTGAGAGAGCAGTACTTC. This sequence encodes CASSLTGGVREQYF. This rearrangement joins TRBV7-6 to TRBJ2-7, with TRBD1 matching 9 bases. Germline CDR1 is SGHVS and CDR2 is FNYEAQ. The CDR3 has 14 residues. Trimming cost V 3 bases and J 7 bases; bases outside gene matches: 7. Filled out from reference TRBV7-6 and TRBJ2-7, the complete variable domain reads GAGVSQSPRYKVTKRGQDVALRCDPISGHVSLYWYRQALGQGPEFLTYFNYEAQQDKSGLPNDRFSAERPEGSISTLTIQRTEQRDSAMYRCASSLTGGVREQYFGPGTRLTVT.

The chain has TRBV29-1 and TRBJ1-1; 9 bases are a match to TRBD1. J lost 2 bases, V lost 5 bases, and 15 bases had no gene match. Germline assignment: CDR1 SQVTM and CDR2 ANQGSEA. The CDR3 totals 17 residues. This CDR3 reads CSVPPGQGLSGNTEAFF. In nucleotides, the CDR3 is TGCAGCGTTCCCCCGGGACAGGGACTTAGCGGCAACACTGAAGCTTTCTTT.

V and J are TRBV19 and TRBJ2-1; 9 bases align to TRBD2. The CDR3 sequence is 14 residues long. J lost 5 bases, V lost 8 bases, and 7 bases had no gene match. Germline V lookup: CDR1 LNHDA, CDR2 SQIVND (reference sequence). CDR3 coding DNA: TGTGCCAGTTCACCAGCGGGGGGCGACAATGAGCAGTTCTTC. This encodes CASSPAGGDNEQFF.

J is TRBJ1-2 and V is TRBV19; possibly TRBD1 for D (6 bases). Germline V CDR1 and CDR2: LNHDA, SQIVND (reference sequence). The CDR3 has 15 residues. The V end lost 5 bases, the J end lost 2 bases, and 15 bases lay between the germline ends. CDR3 amino acids: CASSPHGQSNYGYTF. CDR3 sequence (DNA): TGTGCCAGTAGTCCGCACGGACAGAGCAACTATGGCTACACCTTC.

The chain has TRBV9 and TRBJ1-4; D unclear. V was clipped by 3 bases and J by 8 bases, with 14 bases between them. Per germline, CDR1 SGDLS and CDR2 YYNGEE. This CDR3 is 14 amino acids long. This CDR3 reads CASSALSGGEKLFF. CDR3 nucleotide sequence: TGTGCCAGCAGCGCTTTATCGGGAGGAGAAAAACTGTTTTTT.

The chain combines TRBV5-6 with TRBJ1-2, with 7 bases lining up with TRBD1. The germline gives CDR1 SGHDT, CDR2 YYEEEE. V trimming: 0 bases; J trimming: 0 bases; junction bases outside the gene matches: 8. The CDR3 has 17 amino acids. For the CDR3, the DNA is TGTGCCAGCAGCTTGGCGCTGTGGGACAGAGCTAACTATGGCTACACCTTC. This codes for CASSLALWDRANYGYTF. The full variable domain, in which reference TRBV5-6 and TRBJ1-2 provide the parts outside the CDR3, is DAGVTQSPTHLIKTRGQQVTLRCSPKSGHDTVSWYQQALGQGPQFIFQYYEEEERQRGNFPDRFSGHQFPNYSSELNVNALLLGDSALYLCASSLALWDRANYGYTFGSGTRLTVV.